This T cell receptor (beta chain) stems from a study of cytomegalovirus exposure and HLA in healthy donors. This PCR relied on a set of 60 Vbeta primers and 13 Jbeta primers. Some clones are missing from TCRdb's copy, which holds only in-frame ones; the method was immunoSEQ multiplex PCR. The sample includes about 180,000 clones, over 70% of them seen just once. This CDR3 region has 15 residues. V lost 1 base, J lost 3 bases, and 3 bases stayed unmatched. CDR1 is LNHDA and CDR2 is SQIVND in the germline V gene (reference sequence). Study conclusions and caveats: High sensitivity and specificity were reportedly achieved when the classifier diagnosed cytomegalovirus status. Sequencing had likely introduced a cluster of highly shared sequence variants as an artifact. Within a later analysis, the majority of CMV-associated TCR beta chains appeared HLA-restricted.

This clone appeared a few times. Its target is not known. The sample comprised PBMCs. The chain is built from TRBV19 and TRBJ2-3; TRBD2 aligns across 8 bases. This TCR was recovered from a man between 25 and 39 years old in good health and CMV-seropositive. The CDR3 loop reads CASSIAGGPTDTQYF. The CDR3 DNA reads as TGTGCCAGTAGTATAGCGGGAGGGCCGACAGATACGCAGTATTTT.